These T cell receptor beta chains were read from a single sample in a study of T cell responses to AZD1222 COVID-19 vaccine. Measured with immunoSEQ multiplex PCR; TCRdb has only the in-frame clones, and not every one. The sample has approximately 89,000 clones; about nine tenths are singletons. This material consisted of peripheral blood, taken on day 0 of MenACWY control vaccination. Receptor source: an adult in good health. Both conserved end residues are part of each CDR3. The order of the fields is D gene, J gene, V gene, clone size, CDR3 protein, CDR3 DNA. The D gene is left open where the match is weak. Clone sizes are given selectively: once, few, many, or a class where the clone is expanded.

D gene: -; J gene: TRBJ1-1; V gene: TRBV7-2; clone size: once; CDR3 protein: CASSLAPGPRKEAFF; CDR3 DNA: TGTGCCAGCAGCTTAGCTCCGGGGCCCCGCAAGGAAGCTTTCTTT
D gene: -; J gene: TRBJ1-2; V gene: TRBV5-4; clone size: -; CDR3 protein: CASSARVVDYGYTF; CDR3 DNA: TGTGCCAGCAGCGCCAGGGTTGTGGACTATGGCTACACCTTC
D gene: -; J gene: TRBJ2-1; V gene: TRBV11-2; clone size: -; CDR3 protein: CASSPPGLSSYNEQFF; CDR3 DNA: TGTGCCAGCAGCCCCCCCGGACTGAGCTCCTACAATGAGCAGTTCTTC
D gene: TRBD2; J gene: TRBJ2-3; V gene: TRBV19; clone size: few; CDR3 protein: CASSVKSGTSGTDTQYF; CDR3 DNA: TGTGCCAGTAGTGTCAAATCCGGGACTAGCGGCACAGATACGCAGTATTTT
D gene: -; J gene: TRBJ1-6; V gene: TRBV7-2; clone size: -; CDR3 protein: CASSLGGFPRALHF; CDR3 DNA: TGTGCCAGCAGCTTAGGGGGTTTTCCCCGGGCCCTCCACTTT
D gene: -; J gene: TRBJ2-2; V gene: TRBV29-1; clone size: once; CDR3 protein: CSVHVDVGSGELFF; CDR3 DNA: TGCAGCGTTCACGTGGATGTGGGGAGCGGGGAGCTGTTTTTT
D gene: TRBD2; J gene: TRBJ2-3; V gene: TRBV5-1; clone size: -; CDR3 protein: CASSLGPSGASTDTQYF; CDR3 DNA: TGCGCCAGCAGCTTGGGCCCGAGCGGGGCAAGCACAGATACGCAGTATTTT
D gene: TRBD1; J gene: TRBJ2-5; V gene: TRBV7-2; clone size: -; CDR3 protein: CASSFRGQEETQYF; CDR3 DNA: TGTGCCAGCAGCTTCCGAGGACAGGAAGAGACCCAGTACTTC
D gene: TRBD2; J gene: TRBJ2-1; V gene: TRBV9; clone size: once; CDR3 protein: CASTVGGSSYNEQFF; CDR3 DNA: TGTGCCAGCACCGTAGGCGGGAGCTCCTACAATGAGCAGTTCTTC
D gene: -; J gene: TRBJ1-2; V gene: TRBV27; clone size: -; CDR3 protein: CASSQGGGYTF; CDR3 DNA: TGTGCCAGCAGTCAAGGGGGGGGCTACACCTTC
D gene: TRBD2; J gene: TRBJ2-2; V gene: TRBV4-2; clone size: -; CDR3 protein: CASSQTSGATGELFF; CDR3 DNA: TGTGCCAGCAGCCAAACTAGCGGGGCCACCGGGGAGCTGTTTTTT
D gene: TRBD2; J gene: TRBJ2-7; V gene: TRBV11-2; clone size: -; CDR3 protein: CASSSRTSGEQYF; CDR3 DNA: TGTGCCAGCAGCTCCAGGACTAGCGGCGAGCAGTACTTC
D gene: -; J gene: TRBJ2-1; V gene: TRBV23-1; clone size: -; CDR3 protein: CAMHIRPTACYNEQFF; CDR3 DNA: TGCGCCATGCACATCCGTCCGACAGCATGCTACAATGAGCAGTTCTTC
D gene: TRBD1; J gene: TRBJ1-2; V gene: TRBV18; clone size: once; CDR3 protein: CASSPPWTGIYGYTF; CDR3 DNA: TGTGCCAGCTCACCACCATGGACAGGAATCTATGGCTACACCTTC
D gene: TRBD1; J gene: TRBJ1-1; V gene: TRBV10-2; clone size: -; CDR3 protein: CASSVQGGTEAFF; CDR3 DNA: TGCGCCAGCAGTGTACAGGGGGGCACTGAAGCTTTCTTT
D gene: TRBD2; J gene: TRBJ2-3; V gene: TRBV10-3; clone size: -; CDR3 protein: CAIGEAGVPGNTQYF; CDR3 DNA: TGTGCCATCGGGGAGGCGGGAGTGCCTGGTAATACGCAGTATTTT
D gene: -; J gene: TRBJ1-5; V gene: TRBV19; clone size: -; CDR3 protein: CASSSRGVGQPQHF; CDR3 DNA: TGTGCCAGTAGTAGCCGGGGAGTGGGTCAGCCCCAGCATTTT
D gene: -; J gene: TRBJ2-5; V gene: TRBV11-2; clone size: -; CDR3 protein: CASRPTGRGETQYF; CDR3 DNA: TGTGCCAGCAGACCGACAGGGAGGGGGGAGACCCAGTACTTC
D gene: -; J gene: TRBJ1-1; V gene: TRBV5-1; clone size: -; CDR3 protein: CASSLGGLNTEAFF; CDR3 DNA: TGCGCCAGCAGCTTAGGGGGGCTGAACACTGAAGCTTTCTTT
D gene: TRBD2; J gene: TRBJ2-2; V gene: TRBV7-9; clone size: once; CDR3 protein: CASSPGGRELFF; CDR3 DNA: TGTGCCAGCAGCCCGGGAGGACGGGAGCTGTTTTTT
D gene: -; J gene: TRBJ2-2; V gene: TRBV15; clone size: -; CDR3 protein: CATSRVGKNTGELFF; CDR3 DNA: TGTGCCACCAGCAGAGTCGGGAAGAACACCGGGGAGCTGTTTTTT
D gene: -; J gene: TRBJ1-2; V gene: TRBV4-2; clone size: -; CDR3 protein: CASSQGGATPPHGYTF; CDR3 DNA: TGTGCCAGCAGCCAAGGGGGGGCGACACCCCCACATGGCTACACCTTC
D gene: -; J gene: TRBJ1-5; V gene: TRBV19; clone size: -; CDR3 protein: CASSIVGSNQPQHF; CDR3 DNA: TGTGCCAGTAGTATCGTCGGTAGCAATCAGCCCCAGCATTTT
D gene: -; J gene: TRBJ1-2; V gene: TRBV11-3; clone size: -; CDR3 protein: CASSLGNFYGYTF; CDR3 DNA: TGTGCCAGCAGCTTAGGTAACTTCTATGGCTACACCTTC
D gene: -; J gene: TRBJ2-5; V gene: TRBV10-3; clone size: -; CDR3 protein: CATAGDGETQYF; CDR3 DNA: TGTGCCACCGCCGGGGACGGAGAGACCCAGTACTTC
D gene: TRBD2; J gene: TRBJ2-1; V gene: TRBV27; clone size: -; CDR3 protein: CATSTSGNYNEQFF; CDR3 DNA: TGTGCCACCTCGACTAGCGGAAATTACAATGAGCAGTTCTTC
D gene: TRBD2; J gene: TRBJ2-3; V gene: TRBV27; clone size: -; CDR3 protein: CASSSQRTSGRQGHTDTQYF; CDR3 DNA: TGTGCCAGCAGTTCTCAACGGACTAGCGGGAGGCAGGGGCACACAGATACGCAGTATTTT
D gene: TRBD1; J gene: TRBJ1-1; V gene: TRBV27; clone size: -; CDR3 protein: CASRATGGAEAFF; CDR3 DNA: TGTGCCAGCAGGGCGACAGGGGGAGCTGAAGCTTTCTTT
D gene: -; J gene: TRBJ2-7; V gene: TRBV10-3; clone size: -; CDR3 protein: CAISESSGTLLEQYF; CDR3 DNA: TGTGCCATCAGTGAGTCGTCCGGTACCCTCCTCGAGCAGTACTTC
D gene: -; J gene: TRBJ1-1; V gene: TRBV3-1/TRBV3-2; clone size: -; CDR3 protein: CASSQGLLGRPLGGTEAFF; CDR3 DNA: TGTGCCAGCAGCCAAGGTCTTCTGGGACGGCCTCTTGGGGGGACTGAAGCTTTCTTT
D gene: TRBD2; J gene: TRBJ2-1; V gene: TRBV24-1; clone size: -; CDR3 protein: CATSDPKREGRNEQFF; CDR3 DNA: TGTGCCACCAGTGATCCCAAGCGGGAGGGTAGGAATGAGCAGTTCTTC
D gene: -; J gene: TRBJ2-1; V gene: TRBV11-2; clone size: once; CDR3 protein: CASSPRVEVGNEQFF; CDR3 DNA: TGTGCCAGCAGCCCTCGGGTGGAGGTGGGCAATGAGCAGTTCTTC
D gene: -; J gene: TRBJ1-1; V gene: TRBV5-1; clone size: -; CDR3 protein: CASSFALNTEAFF; CDR3 DNA: TGCGCCAGCAGCTTCGCGTTGAACACTGAAGCTTTCTTT
D gene: -; J gene: TRBJ2-7; V gene: TRBV27; clone size: -; CDR3 protein: CASRGVGFAYEQYF; CDR3 DNA: TGTGCCAGCAGGGGGGTAGGGTTCGCCTACGAGCAGTACTTC
D gene: -; J gene: TRBJ1-1; V gene: TRBV7-9; clone size: -; CDR3 protein: CASSLSFKGGPEAFF; CDR3 DNA: TGTGCCAGCAGCTTAAGCTTTAAGGGGGGCCCTGAAGCTTTCTTT
D gene: TRBD2; J gene: TRBJ2-7; V gene: TRBV5-4; clone size: -; CDR3 protein: CASSLGGRENHEQYF; CDR3 DNA: TGTGCCAGCAGCTTAGGCGGGAGGGAGAACCACGAGCAGTACTTC
D gene: -; J gene: TRBJ1-3; V gene: TRBV3-1/TRBV3-2; clone size: -; CDR3 protein: CASSEFSGAGNTIYF; CDR3 DNA: TGTGCCAGCAGCGAATTCTCGGGGGCTGGAAACACCATATATTTT